This entry describes one TCR beta chain. Trimming removed 5 bases at V and 6 bases at J, with 7 bases between. This CDR3 has 11 residues. Germline V gives CDR1 LNHDA, CDR2 SQIVND (reference sequence). These data are taken from a study of blood T cell repertoires in COVID-19. The overall study: Samples taken during acute and convalescent COVID-19 were collected in the United States, Italy and Spain. PBMCs, B-cell-depleted T cells, or T cells were the source of the cDNA or gDNA that made up the material.

Study processing details: Estimates of nucleated cell counts were drawn from the amplification of reference gene primers. TCRdb's table, derived via immunoSEQ multiplex PCR, lists solely in-frame clones and lacks some. V, J and clone size are those of that table, while D and trimming were read from the DNA. The sample includes about 35,000 clones, about 81% of them seen just once. This clonotype was sampled from a man of 80 years or more with acute or convalescent COVID-19. Input material: peripheral blood. V and J are TRBV19 and TRBJ1-2, with TRBD1 as a possible D gene (6 bases). CDR3 loop: CASSAGDGYTF. CDR3 coding DNA: TGTGCCAGTAGTGCAGGGGATGGCTACACCTTC.